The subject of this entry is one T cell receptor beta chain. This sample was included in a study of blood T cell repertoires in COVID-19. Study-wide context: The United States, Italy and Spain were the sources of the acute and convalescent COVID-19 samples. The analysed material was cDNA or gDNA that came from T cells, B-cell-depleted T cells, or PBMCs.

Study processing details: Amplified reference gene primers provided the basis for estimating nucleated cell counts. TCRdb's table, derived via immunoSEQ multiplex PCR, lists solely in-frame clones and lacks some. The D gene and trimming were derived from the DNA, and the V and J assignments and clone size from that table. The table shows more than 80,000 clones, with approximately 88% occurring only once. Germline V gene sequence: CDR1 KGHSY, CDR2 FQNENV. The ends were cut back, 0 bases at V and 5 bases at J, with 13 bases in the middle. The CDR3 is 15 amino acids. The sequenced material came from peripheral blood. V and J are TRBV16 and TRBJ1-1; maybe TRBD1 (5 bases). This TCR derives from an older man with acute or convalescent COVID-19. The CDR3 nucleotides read TGTGCCAGCAGCCAATCGACAGTAGAAAAGACTGAAGCTTTCTTT. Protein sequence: CASSQSTVEKTEAFF.